Sequencing of this T cell receptor (beta chain) was carried out in a study of identical twins. Germline-derived CDR1 and CDR2 are MGHDK and SYGVNS. V was trimmed by 0 bases and J by 5 bases, leaving 10 bases between them. CDR3 length: 14 residues. Remarks on this clonotype: Its antigen is as yet unknown.

TCRdb re-analysed the 5' RACE reads in MiXCR, keeping a single row per CDR3 protein. The sample has nearly 200,000 distinct CDR3 sequences, approximately 15% seen once. Whole-study findings and limits: Reduced insertions were recorded for abundant cord blood beta clonotypes, with no such pattern in memory repertoires. Invariant MAIT and iNKT cells may have partly biased zero-insertion analyses.

In addition, the sample was reused for a study of T cells expressing NK-cell markers. That study adds: Restriction of sorting to alpha-beta TCR T cells was accomplished in several experiments using an anti-gamma-delta TCR antibody. Four donors likewise had their CD3+CD56-NKG2C+ fraction led by these clonotypes.

This TCR was sampled from a woman aged 18-29 years in good health. The chain uses TRBV25-1 and TRBJ2-5, with D unresolved. Specimen: CD8+ T cells sorted from blood. The CDR3 DNA reads TGTGCCAGCAGTGAATACGCGCAGGTGGAGACCCAGTACTTC. Protein sequence: CASSEYAQVETQYF.